The 27 T cell receptor beta chains given below trace back to one sample, sequenced in a study of shared clonotypes between healthy human individuals. The method was immunoSEQ multiplex PCR; TCRdb's version includes in-frame clones alone and lacks a portion of them. The table shows approximately 1,000,000 clones, with approximately 77% occurring only once. Specimen: memory CD4+ T cells from PBMCs. Described subset: CD45RA-negative fraction. These receptors all stem from a man younger than 35 in good health. Some clones in this sample may be carry-over from other donors' samples.

Regarding this clone: The same CDR3 is also encoded by other DNA sequences in this sample. V and J are TRBV19 and TRBJ2-3, with TRBD2 identical over 10 bases. CDR1 is LNHDA and CDR2 is SQIVND in the germline V gene (reference sequence). Trimming cost V 6 bases and J 0 bases; bases outside gene matches: 3. The CDR3 loop spans 15 amino acids. CDR3 bases: TGTGCCAGTAGCAGGACTAGCGGAAGCACAGATACGCAGTATTTT. Residues: CASSRTSGSTDTQYF.

The V gene is TRBV5-8, the J gene TRBJ2-1, with a weak D call TRBD1 (6 bases). The V gene's germline CDR1 is SGHTS and CDR2 YDEGEE. This CDR3 has 15 amino acids. The V end was cut by 0 bases, the J end by 6 bases, with 13 bases between. The CDR3 spells CASSLGNLGGNEQFF. The CDR3 DNA follows: TGTGCCAGCAGCTTGGGAAATCTAGGGGGCAATGAGCAGTTCTTC.

With regard to this clone: This sample includes further DNA sequences coding for the same CDR3. The chain uses TRBV9 and TRBJ2-3, with 10 bases aligning to TRBD2. CDR3 size: 15 residues. The germline CDR1 and CDR2 sequences are SGDLS and YYNGEE. Losses at the gene ends were 3 bases for V and 2 bases for J; bases not matched to a gene: 3. CDR3 loop: CASSASGSNTDTQYF. The CDR3, as DNA: TGTGCCAGCAGCGCTAGCGGGAGCAACACAGATACGCAGTATTTT.

This chain links TRBV6-6 with TRBJ2-7, with TRBD2 matching over 13 bases. V trimming: 1 base; J trimming: 0 bases; junction bases outside the gene matches: 0. There are 16 residues in the CDR3. The germline V gene has CDR1 MNHNY and CDR2 SVGAGI (reference sequence). The DNA of the CDR3 is TGTGCCAGCAGTTACTGGACTAGCGGGAGCTCCTACGAGCAGTACTTC. It is translated as CASSYWTSGSSYEQYF.

This clone was observed a handful of times. Other nucleotide sequences from this sample produce the same CDR3. The genes are TRBV7-3 and TRBJ1-3, with D unresolved. Germline CDR1 is SGHTA and CDR2 is FQGTGA. This CDR3 contains 13 residues. V was cut by 0 bases and J by 2 bases, with 2 bases left in between. CDR3 nucleotide sequence: TGTGCCAGCAGCTTAACTCCTGGAAACACCATATATTTT. The encoded protein is CASSLTPGNTIYF.

The genes are TRBV5-1 and TRBJ1-2, with 9 bases matching TRBD1. CDR3 size: 14 residues. Germline assignment: CDR1 SGHRS and CDR2 YFSETQ. After removal of 5 bases from V and 8 bases from J, the junction contained 10 bases not matched to a gene. This CDR3 is CASRRTGGADGYTF. DNA of the CDR3: TGCGCCAGCAGACGAACAGGGGGCGCCGACGGCTACACCTTC.

The genes are TRBV5-6 and TRBJ2-7; a possible D gene is TRBD2 (6 bases). CDR3 length: 13 residues. Trimming removed 3 bases at V and 6 bases at J, with 13 bases between. Germline CDR1 and CDR2: SGHDT and YYEEEE. CDR3 nucleotides: TGTGCCAGCAGCTCCGGACCGGGAGCCGAGCAGTACTTC. It specifies CASSSGPGAEQYF.

Details on this clone: Additional DNA sequences in this sample encode the identical CDR3. J is TRBJ1-5 and V is TRBV7-2; D might be TRBD1 (6 bases). V was clipped by 4 bases and J by 6 bases, with 10 bases between them. Germline CDR1 and CDR2: SGHTA and FQGNSA. The CDR3 totals 13 residues. This chain's CDR3 is CASSSSQGQPQHF. CDR3 sequence (DNA): TGTGCCAGCAGCTCATCACAGGGTCAGCCCCAGCATTTT.

The V gene is TRBV6-1, the J gene TRBJ2-3; 9 nucleotides agree with TRBD1. The CDR3 totals 15 residues. V lost 6 bases, J lost 8 bases, and 12 bases stayed unmatched. Germline loops: CDR1 MNHNS, CDR2 SASEGT. CDR3 protein: CASSNRDRAAITQYF. As DNA, the CDR3 is TGTGCCAGCAGCAACAGGGACAGGGCGGCGATTACGCAGTATTTT.

The J gene is TRBJ2-7, the V gene TRBV5-4; 12 bases fit TRBD1. Germline V CDR1 and CDR2: SGHNT, YYREEE (reference sequence). CDR3 length: 14 amino acids. V was clipped by 6 bases and J by 6 bases; unmatched bases: 7. The CDR3 coding sequence is TGTGCCAGCAACTCACGGGACAGGGGGCTCGAGCAGTACTTC. Translating it yields CASNSRDRGLEQYF.

The rearrangement joins TRBV4-1 to TRBJ1-5; D gene unclear. V was cut by 8 bases and J by 2 bases, with 10 bases left in between. Germline V gene sequence: CDR1 MGHRA, CDR2 YSYEKL. The CDR3 is 13 residues long. CDR3 amino acids: CASGLLGNQPQHF. The CDR3 DNA is TGCGCCAGCGGGTTATTGGGCAATCAGCCCCAGCATTTT.

This chain connects TRBV6-6 to TRBJ1-2, with 7 bases lining up with TRBD1. CDR3 length: 14 residues. The germline V gene has CDR1 MNHNY and CDR2 SVGAGI (reference sequence). The V segment lost 6 bases and the J segment 7 bases; nucleotides outside the gene matches: 11. The DNA of the CDR3 is TGTGCCAGCAGATTCGACAGGGCCCAGGTTGGCTACACCTTC. The encoded protein is CASRFDRAQVGYTF.

V gene TRBV5-1 combines with J gene TRBJ2-7; D gene uncertain. V lost 0 bases and J lost 0, with 4 bases in between. This CDR3 has 13 amino acids. Germline CDR1 and CDR2: SGHRS and YFSETQ. The DNA of the CDR3 is TGCGCCAGCAGCTTGGACAACTCCTACGAGCAGTACTTC. Amino acid sequence: CASSLDNSYEQYF.

This clone was detected a few times. DNA of the CDR3: TGTGCCAGCAGCCCCCGGGTTTTGATGGAGACCCAGTACTTC. This sequence encodes CASSPRVLMETQYF. V gene TRBV5-6 combines with J gene TRBJ2-5; D is unclear. The V gene lost 4 bases and the J gene lost 5 bases, with 15 bases spanning the gap. This CDR3 is built from 14 residues. Germline loops: CDR1 SGHDT, CDR2 YYEEEE. The full variable domain, in which reference TRBV5-6 and TRBJ2-5 provide the parts outside the CDR3, is DAGVTQSPTHLIKTRGQQVTLRCSPKSGHDTVSWYQQALGQGPQFIFQYYEEEERQRGNFPDRFSGHQFPNYSSELNVNALLLGDSALYLCASSPRVLMETQYFGPGTRLLVL.

The count of this clone is one. The chain recombines TRBV19 with TRBJ1-3; D possibly corresponds to TRBD1 (6 bases). The CDR3 loop spans 17 amino acids. The V and J ends lost 3 bases and 1 base respectively, with 16 bases between them. Germline loops: CDR1 LNHDA, CDR2 SQIVND (reference sequence). The CDR3 sequence: CASSIEALQGSGNTIYF. The CDR3 DNA sequence: TGTGCCAGTAGTATTGAAGCCTTACAGGGATCTGGAAACACCATATATTTT.

The chain joins TRBV28 to TRBJ2-7; no reliable D call. Trimming took 6 bases from V and 3 from J, leaving 6 bases between them. CDR1 and CDR2 from the germline V gene are MDHEN and SYDVKM. This CDR3 spans 11 amino acids. The CDR3 sequence: CASSKSYEQYF. CDR3 bases: TGTGCCAGCAGCAAAAGCTACGAGCAGTACTTC.

The CDR3 loop reads CASSDASGADTQYF. DNA for the CDR3: TGTGCCAGCAGTGATGCTAGCGGAGCGGATACGCAGTATTTT. The gene calls are TRBV2 and TRBJ2-3; 7 bases align to TRBD2. V shed 3 bases and J 6 bases; nucleotides not matched to a gene: 6. CDR1 and CDR2 from the germline V gene are SNHLY and FYNNEI. The CDR3 is 14 amino acids.

With respect to this clone: Other nucleotide sequences in the sample specify the same CDR3. The V and J genes are TRBV5-1 and TRBJ2-7, with 10 bases matching TRBD2. The trim removed 4 bases at V and 3 bases at J, leaving 7 bases unmatched. CDR3 length: 15 amino acids. In germline, CDR1 is SGHRS, CDR2 YFSETQ. In DNA, the CDR3 is TGCGCCAGCAGCCTTGGGACTAGCGTATTCTACGAGCAGTACTTC. Amino acid sequence: CASSLGTSVFYEQYF.

The chain couples TRBV5-1 to TRBJ2-1; the D gene could be TRBD1 or TRBD2 (5 bases each). The CDR3 runs to 15 residues. Germline CDR1 SGHRS, CDR2 YFSETQ. The germline V and J ends were trimmed by 0 bases and 7 bases, with 14 bases remaining between them. CDR3 sequence reads: CASSLAGTRGNEQFF. CDR3 nucleotides: TGCGCCAGCAGCTTGGCCGGGACGAGGGGTAATGAGCAGTTCTTC.

The V gene is TRBV19, the J gene TRBJ2-1, with a possible D match to TRBD2 (5 bases). Germline CDR1 LNHDA, CDR2 SQIVND (reference sequence). The CDR3 has 13 residues. V gave up 6 bases and J gave up 4 bases, with 10 bases separating them. As DNA, the CDR3 is TGTGCCAGTAGCCGGACTGGATACAATGAGCAGTTCTTC. Translating it yields CASSRTGYNEQFF.

The genes are TRBV29-1 and TRBJ1-1, with D unclear. Germline CDR1 reads SQVTM; CDR2 reads ANQGSEA. The CDR3 is 13 amino acids. The ends were cut back, 4 bases at V and 1 base at J, with 10 bases in the middle. CDR3 nucleotides: TGCAGCGTTGTAGTAGGTGGGAACACTGAAGCTTTCTTT. This gives the protein CSVVVGGNTEAFF.

The chain recombines TRBV5-1 with TRBJ2-1; 8 nucleotides line up with TRBD1. This CDR3 has 15 amino acids. Losses at the gene ends were 0 bases for V and 4 bases for J; bases not matched to a gene: 3. Germline-derived CDR1 and CDR2 are SGHRS and YFSETQ. CDR3 loop: CASSLGTGQYNEQFF. DNA for the CDR3: TGCGCCAGCAGCTTGGGGACAGGGCAGTACAATGAGCAGTTCTTC.

This chain joins TRBV5-1 and TRBJ2-6, with D possibly called TRBD1 or TRBD2 (5 bases each). V was clipped by 5 bases and J by 0 bases, with 24 bases between them. The CDR3 totals 20 residues. Germline CDR1 reads SGHRS; CDR2 reads YFSETQ. The CDR3 protein is CASSPYPFGTAGSGANVLTF. The CDR3 coding sequence is TGCGCCAGCAGTCCCTACCCGTTCGGGACCGCGGGCTCTGGGGCCAACGTCCTGACTTTC.

The CDR3 sequence: CASVKNMLEQYF. The CDR3 DNA follows: TGTGCCAGCGTGAAGAATATGCTGGAGCAGTACTTC. This chain uses TRBV2 with TRBJ2-7; D remains unclear. Per germline, CDR1 SNHLY and CDR2 FYNNEI. V lost 8 bases and J 7 bases, leaving 15 bases between the germline ends. The CDR3 sequence is 12 residues long.

This clone occurred a few times. The junction shows a germline mismatch at one end, possibly a read error. The rearrangement uses TRBV7-7 and TRBJ2-2, with D unclear. The CDR3 runs 13 residues. Germline CDR1 reads SSHAT; CDR2 reads FNYEAQ (reference sequence). The CDR3 coding sequence is TGTGCTAGCAGCCCTCACGGGTCCGTGTCGCTGTTTTTT. Amino acids: CASSPHGSVSLFF.

The chain has TRBV18 and TRBJ1-2; TRBD1 aligns across 9 bases. The CDR3 spans 14 residues. After removal of 3 bases from V and 6 bases from J, the junction contained 5 bases not matched to a gene. Germline V gene sequence: CDR1 KGHSH, CDR2 LQKENI. The CDR3 here is CASSPGQGYDGYTF. In DNA, the CDR3 is TGTGCCAGCTCACCGGGACAGGGTTACGATGGCTACACCTTC. Full variable domain (remainder filled in from reference TRBV18 and TRBJ1-2): NAGVMQNPRHLVRRRGQEARLRCSPMKGHSHVYWYRQLPEEGLKFMVYLQKENIIDESGMPKERFSAEFPKEGPSILRIQQVVRGDSAAYFCASSPGQGYDGYTFGSGTRLTVV.

The J gene is TRBJ1-2, the V gene TRBV6-5, with a tentative D call TRBD1 (5 bases). V gave up 8 bases and J gave up 2 bases, with 15 bases separating them. Germline lookup yields CDR1 MNHEY and CDR2 SVGAGI. This CDR3 comprises 14 residues. The CDR3, as DNA: TGTGCCAGCCGACGGGGGGGAGCAAACTATGGCTACACCTTC. It translates to CASRRGGANYGYTF.